These 6 T cell receptor beta chains share one sample of origin, sequenced in a study of cytomegalovirus exposure and HLA in healthy donors listed by TCRdb under 2017. Libraries were prepared through the immunoSEQ multiplex PCR assay. A mixture of 60 forward primers for TCR Vbeta segments and 13 reverse primers for TCR Jbeta segments was used in the multiplex PCR. TCRdb stores this immuneACCESS table with in-frame sequences only. Part of the clones is absent; in the studies checked, under half of the shortfall reflects unresolved V genes, and no reason is known for the rest. The sample profile shows tens of thousands of clones; roughly four fifths of them were found once. 4.3% of the sample rests with the top ten. Sequencing input: PBMCs. These receptor sequences come from a man aged 30-40 years in good health and CMV-seronegative.

V usage is TRBV6-5 and J usage is TRBJ2-2; 8 nucleotides line up with TRBD2. After removal of 3 bases from V and 5 bases from J, the junction contained 5 bases not matched to a gene. This CDR3 has 15 amino acids. The germline V gene encodes CDR1 MNHEY and CDR2 SVGAGI. CDR3 loop: CASSYSGTSTGELFF. In DNA form, the CDR3 reads TGTGCCAGCAGTTATTCCGGGACTAGTACCGGGGAGCTGTTTTTT.

The genes are TRBV5-4 and TRBJ1-1; D unclear. The germline gives CDR1 SGHNT, CDR2 YYREEE (reference sequence). The CDR3 is made up of 15 amino acids. V gave up 3 bases and J gave up 7 bases, with 19 bases separating them. The CDR3 nucleotides read TGTGCCAGCAGCTGGGCGGGGAGTGGTCTGAATGAAGCTTTCTTT. This gives the protein CASSWAGSGLNEAFF.

The rearrangement links TRBV6-5 to TRBJ1-6; no reliable D call. This CDR3 spans 14 amino acids. Germline values: CDR1 MNHEY, CDR2 SVGAGI. Trimming cost V 2 bases and J 9 bases, with 11 bases left between them. The CDR3 sequence is CASSYGQESSPLHF. CDR3 sequence (DNA): TGTGCCAGCAGTTACGGGCAGGAATCTTCACCCCTCCACTTT.

The chain links TRBV2 to TRBJ2-3, with 7 bases lining up with TRBD1. Germline lookup yields CDR1 SNHLY and CDR2 FYNNEI. The CDR3 sequence is 15 residues long. Germline trimming cut 6 bases from V and 3 bases from J; bases unmatched to any gene: 9. In nucleotides, the CDR3 is TGTGCCAGCAGGGATAACAGGGGAATAACAGATACGCAGTATTTT. Amino acid sequence: CASRDNRGITDTQYF.

The chain uses TRBV9 and TRBJ1-3; a possible D gene is TRBD1 (6 bases). Trimming removed 5 bases at V and 3 bases at J, with 12 bases between. The germline gives CDR1 SGDLS, CDR2 YYNGEE. CDR3 length: 14 residues. CDR3 DNA sequence: TGTGCCAGCAGTATACAGGGTGGTGGAAACACCATATATTTT. It is translated as CASSIQGGGNTIYF.

The chain couples TRBV5-5 to TRBJ1-6; 9 bases map to TRBD1. J was trimmed by 0 bases and V by 6 bases; bases with no gene match: 10. The CDR3 contains 18 residues. Per germline, CDR1 SGHKS and CDR2 YYEKEE (reference sequence). CDR3 nucleotide sequence: TGTGCCAGCAACTTACGAGGGACAGGGAGCTCCTATAATTCACCCCTCCACTTT. Residues: CASNLRGTGSSYNSPLHF.